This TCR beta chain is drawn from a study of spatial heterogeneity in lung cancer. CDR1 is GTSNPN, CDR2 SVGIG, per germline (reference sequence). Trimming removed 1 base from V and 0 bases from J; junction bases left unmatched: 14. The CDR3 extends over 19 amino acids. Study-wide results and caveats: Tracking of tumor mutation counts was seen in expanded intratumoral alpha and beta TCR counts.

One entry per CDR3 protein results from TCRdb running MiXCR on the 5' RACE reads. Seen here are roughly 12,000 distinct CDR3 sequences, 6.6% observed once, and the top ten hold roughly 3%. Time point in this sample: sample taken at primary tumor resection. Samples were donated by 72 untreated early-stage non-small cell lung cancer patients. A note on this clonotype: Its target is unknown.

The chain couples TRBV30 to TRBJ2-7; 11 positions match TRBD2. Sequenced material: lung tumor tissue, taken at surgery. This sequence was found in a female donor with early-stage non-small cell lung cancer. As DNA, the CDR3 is TGTGCCTGGAGTGGCACTAGCGGGAGATCTTTAATCTACTCCTACGAGCAGTACTTC. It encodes CAWSGTSGRSLIYSYEQYF.